The present T cell receptor beta chain was sequenced within a study of blood T cell repertoires in COVID-19. The CDR3 has 13 amino acids. Germline assignment: CDR1 SNHLY and CDR2 FYNNEI. The V gene lost 7 bases and the J gene lost 4 bases, with 11 bases spanning the gap. In the original analysis: Estimated nucleated cell counts came from reference gene primer amplification. Measured with immunoSEQ multiplex PCR; TCRdb has only the in-frame clones, and not every one. The V and J calls and clone size were taken over from that table, and D and trimming were inferred from the DNA. The sample holds about 35,000 clones, approximately 89% seen once.

The sample taken for sequencing was peripheral blood. The source of this sequence is a man in his fifties with active COVID-19. The chain uses TRBV2 and TRBJ1-3; no clear D. CDR3 sequence: CASTTERGNTIYF. CDR3 bases: TGTGCCAGCACCACCGAACGGGGAAACACCATATATTTT.